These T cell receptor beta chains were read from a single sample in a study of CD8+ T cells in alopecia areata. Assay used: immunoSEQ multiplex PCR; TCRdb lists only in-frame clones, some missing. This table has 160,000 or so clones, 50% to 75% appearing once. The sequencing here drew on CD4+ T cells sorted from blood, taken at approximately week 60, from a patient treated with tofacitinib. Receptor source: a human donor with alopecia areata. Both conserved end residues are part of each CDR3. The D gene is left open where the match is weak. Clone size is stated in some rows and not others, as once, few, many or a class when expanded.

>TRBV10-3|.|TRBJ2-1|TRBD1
TGTGCCACCAGTCCCAAACAGGGGGCTGTTGAGCAGTTCTTC
CATSPKQGAVEQFF
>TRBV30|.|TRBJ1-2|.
TGTGCCTGGATGAGGACGGGATTGGAACCCTATGGCTACACCTTC
CAWMRTGLEPYGYTF
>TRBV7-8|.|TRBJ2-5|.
TGTGCCAGCAGCTTAGGCCGCCACGGGGCAACCCAAGAGACCCAGTACTTC
CASSLGRHGATQETQYF
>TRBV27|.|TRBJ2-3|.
TGTGCCAGCCGCGGCCTCGGAGGTGGAGATACGCAGTATTTT
CASRGLGGGDTQYF
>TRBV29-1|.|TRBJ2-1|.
TGCAGCGTTTGGGCTAGCTCCTACAATGAGCAGTTCTTC
CSVWASSYNEQFF
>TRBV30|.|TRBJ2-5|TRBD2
TGTGCCTATGCAAGCGGGGGCTTCCAAGAGACCCAGTACTTC
CAYASGGFQETQYF
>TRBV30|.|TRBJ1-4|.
TGTGCCTGGAGGGCTGCTAATGAAAAACTGTTTTTT
CAWRAANEKLFF
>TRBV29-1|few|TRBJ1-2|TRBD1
TGCAGCGTCGACAGGGGAGCTCACTATGGCTACACCTTC
CSVDRGAHYGYTF
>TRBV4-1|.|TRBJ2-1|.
TGCGCCAGCAGCCAAGATTTCGGGGAGGCAGGCTATGAGCAGTTCTTC
CASSQDFGEAGYEQFF
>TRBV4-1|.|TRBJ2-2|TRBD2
TGCGCCAGCAGGAGTGGGTTAGCGGGAAACACCGGGGAGCTGTTTTTT
CASRSGLAGNTGELFF
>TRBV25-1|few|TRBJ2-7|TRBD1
TGTGCCAGCAGTGCGGGACAGAACTACGAGCAGTACTTC
CASSAGQNYEQYF
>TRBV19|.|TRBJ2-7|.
TGTGCCAGTAGTCCCACGATAGGGGTGGCCACCTACGAGCAGTACTTC
CASSPTIGVATYEQYF
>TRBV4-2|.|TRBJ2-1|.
TGTGCCAGCAGCCAAGATCTGGCGCCAACGGGCGATGAGCAGTTCTTC
CASSQDLAPTGDEQFF
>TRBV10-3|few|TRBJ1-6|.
TGTGCCATCAGTGAGTCGGGGCAGTATAATTCACCCCTCCACTTT
CAISESGQYNSPLHF
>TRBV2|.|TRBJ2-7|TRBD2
TGTGCCAGCAGTGAAGCGCTTCGGACTAGCGGCGAGCAGTACTTC
CASSEALRTSGEQYF
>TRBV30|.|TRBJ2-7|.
TGTGCCTGGAGTCTCGGATTCGGCCAGGGGCGGGACCCCAAATACGAGCAGTACTTC
CAWSLGFGQGRDPKYEQYF
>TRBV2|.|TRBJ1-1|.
TGTGCCAGCAGCGAGACAGAAGCTTTCTTT
CASSETEAFF
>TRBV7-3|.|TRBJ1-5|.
TGTGCCAGCAGCTTAGATAGCAATCAGCCCCAGCATTTT
CASSLDSNQPQHF
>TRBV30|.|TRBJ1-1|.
TGTGCCTGGAAGTTAAACACTGAAGCTTTCTTT
CAWKLNTEAFF
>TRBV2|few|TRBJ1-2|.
TGTGCCAGCAGTGGGACAGTTTATGGCTACACCTTC
CASSGTVYGYTF
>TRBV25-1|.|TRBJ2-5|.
TGTGCCAGCGGGCGGCCCGTCGAAGGGACCCAGTACTTC
CASGRPVEGTQYF
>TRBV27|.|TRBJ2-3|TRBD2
TGTGCCAGCAGTGAAAACAAGCGGGATCTCGGCACAGATACGCAGTATTTT
CASSENKRDLGTDTQYF
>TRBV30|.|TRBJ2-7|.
TGTGCCTGGAGAGGCGGTTCCTACGAGCAGTACTTC
CAWRGGSYEQYF
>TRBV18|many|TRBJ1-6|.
TGTGCCAGCTCACCAGACAACTCCTATAATTCACCCCTCCACTTT
CASSPDNSYNSPLHF
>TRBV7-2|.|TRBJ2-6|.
TGTGCCAGCAGCTTAGCCCGGGGCCGGTTAAAGGGGGCCAACGTCCTGACTTTC
CASSLARGRLKGANVLTF
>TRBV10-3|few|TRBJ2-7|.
TGTGCCATCAGTGAGACGAGCGAGCAGTACTTC
CAISETSEQYF
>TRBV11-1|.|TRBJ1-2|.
TGTGCCAGCAGCTTAAGGCAAGGAATGGATGGCTACACCTTC
CASSLRQGMDGYTF
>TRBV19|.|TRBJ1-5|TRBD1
TGTGCCAGTAGAACAGGGGGCGCCGGCAATCAGCCCCAGCATTTT
CASRTGGAGNQPQHF
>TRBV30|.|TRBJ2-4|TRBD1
TGTGCCTGGAGTCTCCCGGACAGGGGATTCGGCATTCAGTACTTC
CAWSLPDRGFGIQYF
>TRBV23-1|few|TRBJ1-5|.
TGCGCCAGCAGTCAATTTCGGAGGGCTAATCAGCCCCAGCATTTT
CASSQFRRANQPQHF
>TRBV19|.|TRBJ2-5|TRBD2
TGTGCCAGTAGTGACGGGGGGGCCGGGGAGACCCAGTACTTC
CASSDGGAGETQYF
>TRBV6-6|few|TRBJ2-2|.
TGTGCTTACCGTGGGCGGGGGAACACCGGGGAGCTGTTTTTT
CAYRGRGNTGELFF
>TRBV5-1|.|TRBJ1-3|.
TGCGCCAGCGGGGACACTGGAAACACCATATATTTT
CASGDTGNTIYF
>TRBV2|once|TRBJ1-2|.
TGTGCCAGCGCGCGGGGAAACTATGGCTACACCTTC
CASARGNYGYTF
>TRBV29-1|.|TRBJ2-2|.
TGCAGCGTCGGGCAGAGCACCGGGGAGCTGTTTTTT
CSVGQSTGELFF
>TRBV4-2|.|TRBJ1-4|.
TGTGCCAGCAGCCCAGGAGATACAGGGATTAATGAAAAACTGTTTTTT
CASSPGDTGINEKLFF
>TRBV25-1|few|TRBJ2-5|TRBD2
TGTGCCAGCACGGCTAGCGGGGGGTCCGGGACCCAGTACTTC
CASTASGGSGTQYF
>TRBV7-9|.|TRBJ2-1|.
TGTGCCAGCAGCTTAGGAACAGGATACAATGAGCAGTTCTTC
CASSLGTGYNEQFF
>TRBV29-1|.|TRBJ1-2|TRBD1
TGCAGCGTTGGGACAGGGACCTCTGGCTACACCTTC
CSVGTGTSGYTF
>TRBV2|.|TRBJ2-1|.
TGTGCCAGCAGACAACTAGGAGTGCAGTTCTTC
CASRQLGVQFF
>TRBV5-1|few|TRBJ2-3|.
TGCGCCAGCAGCTTGGGCGGATACACAGATACGCAGTATTTT
CASSLGGYTDTQYF
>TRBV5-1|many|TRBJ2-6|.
TGCGCCAGCAGCTTTTACAGCCGATTCTCTGGGGCCAACGTCCTGACTTTC
CASSFYSRFSGANVLTF
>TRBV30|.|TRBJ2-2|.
TGTGCCTGGAGTGTCAACTACCCGAACACCGGGGAGCTGTTTTTT
CAWSVNYPNTGELFF
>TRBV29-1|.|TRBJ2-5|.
TGCAGCGTTGGGGGGGTTGAGACCCAGTACTTC
CSVGGVETQYF
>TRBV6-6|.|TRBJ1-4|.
TGTGCCAGCAGTTACTCGGACTCACGAAGGAAACTGTTTTTT
CASSYSDSRRKLFF
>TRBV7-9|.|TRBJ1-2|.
TGTGCCAGCAGCTTAGATCAGGGAAACAATGGCTACACCTTC
CASSLDQGNNGYTF
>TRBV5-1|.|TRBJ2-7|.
TGCGCCAGCAGCCCCTCCATTGGCAGGGACCTTCCGGACTTC
CASSPSIGRDLPDF
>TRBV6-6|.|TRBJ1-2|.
TGTGCCAGCAGTTACTTAGGGACAATCCCCGAGCAGGGCTACACCTTC
CASSYLGTIPEQGYTF
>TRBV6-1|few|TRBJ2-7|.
TGTGCCATCTTAGTGACGGATTCCTACGAGCAGTACTTC
CAILVTDSYEQYF
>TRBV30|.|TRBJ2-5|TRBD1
TGTGCCTGTGGACAGGGAACTACGGAGACCCAGTACTTC
CACGQGTTETQYF
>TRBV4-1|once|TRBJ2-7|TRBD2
TGCGCCAGCAGCCCAAGCGGGGGCCATACCTACGAGCAGTACTTC
CASSPSGGHTYEQYF
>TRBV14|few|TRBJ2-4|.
TGTGCCAGCAGCCAACAGGGAAACATTCAGTACTTC
CASSQQGNIQYF